The rows below give T cell receptor beta chains drawn from one sample of a study of blood T cell repertoires in COVID-19. Measured with immunoSEQ multiplex PCR; TCRdb has only the in-frame clones, and not every one. The top ten clones hold 2% to 2.5% of a sample with about 49,000 clones, around 87% of them seen once. Input material: peripheral blood. All receptors come from an elderly woman with COVID-19, enrolled during active disease. Each CDR3 is given without its conserved first and last residue. Each record gives: V gene, J gene, CDR3 length, CDR3 protein.

TRBV3-1/TRBV3-2	TRBJ1-2	15	ASSRTVFTSRGAGYT
TRBV6-5	TRBJ2-1	12	ASKVSGWGSEQF
TRBV5-8	TRBJ2-5	16	ASRRLAGYLASEETQY
TRBV9	TRBJ1-5	11	ASSVGPNQPQH
TRBV24-1	TRBJ2-7	13	ATSDSGTGAREQY
TRBV5-1	TRBJ1-2	11	ASSWGTAEGYT
TRBV11-3	TRBJ1-2	12	ASSRLQGRAGYT
TRBV4-2	TRBJ1-1	12	ASSQEGQLTEAF
TRBV12-5	TRBJ1-6	10	ASGPGNSPLH
TRBV28	TRBJ2-7	10	ASSAGSHEQY
TRBV28	TRBJ2-1	15	ASSRTLGRTGDCEQF
TRBV15	TRBJ2-6	14	ATSRDMGAGANVLT
TRBV6-6	TRBJ1-5	13	ASSYGQGGNQPQH
TRBV18	TRBJ1-1	11	ASSLWTEFEAF
TRBV7-8	TRBJ2-3	15	ASSLFFGTEPGDTQY
TRBV5-4	TRBJ2-1	11	ASRTGAGNEQF
TRBV6-5	TRBJ2-7	11	ASAAGISYEQY
TRBV24-1	TRBJ2-1	13	ATSDLGRGSNEQF
TRBV6-6	TRBJ2-7	11	ASSSPTGDEQY
TRBV6-6	TRBJ1-6	13	ASSYSNREGSPLH
TRBV5-1	TRBJ1-4	12	APLPRATNEKLF
TRBV3-1/TRBV3-2	TRBJ2-7	14	ASSQVGGTRAYEQY
TRBV5-4	TRBJ2-2	14	ASSASGGAVTGELF
TRBV2	TRBJ1-1	12	ASSDDRGSTEAF
TRBV5-1	TRBJ1-5	12	ASSLEGVGQPQH
TRBV6-5	TRBJ1-2	13	ASSSPLPRARGYT
TRBV28	TRBJ2-5	12	ASSLFLAGGAQY
TRBV3-1/TRBV3-2	TRBJ2-5	16	ASSQKNRQGGIQETQY
TRBV4-2	TRBJ2-7	12	ASSSLLATYEQY